Included here is one T cell receptor beta chain sequence, with context. The antigen is not known. The entry originates in a study of lymphopenia after photon versus proton radiotherapy. Study results and limitations: After lymphocyte nadir, photon-treated repertoires showed oligoclonal expansion, especially CD8+ Temra. In patients who died, overall survival fell as post-nadir TCR diversity dropped more.

The junction had 8 bases not matched to a gene; V was cut back by 5 bases and J by 5 bases. Germline V gene lookup returns CDR1 SGHVS and CDR2 FNYEAQ. The CDR3 extends over 14 amino acids. Method: immunoSEQ multiplex PCR; TCRdb's copy keeps in-frame clones and lacks some. The table shows 25,000 to 30,000 clones, with about four fifths occurring only once. The sequenced sample was peripheral blood, obtained from a patient treated with photon-based radiotherapy. The sequence was obtained from a woman aged 45-59 years with pancreatic cancer. The V gene is TRBV7-6, the J gene TRBJ2-5; TRBD2 agrees at 7 bases. CDR3 in amino acids: CASSLGLDVETQYF. CDR3 in DNA: TGTGCCAGCAGCCTCGGACTAGACGTGGAGACCCAGTACTTC.